Listed here are 12 T cell receptor beta chains from one sample, sequenced in a study of cytomegalovirus exposure and HLA in healthy donors. Measured with immunoSEQ multiplex PCR; TCRdb has only the in-frame clones, and not every one. The sample comprises some 84,000 clones, approximately 91% of which are singletons, and 2.1% rests with the top ten. The specimen was PBMCs. The receptors were sampled from a man aged 30 to 45 in good health and CMV-seronegative.

The chain uses TRBV27 and TRBJ2-1; 8 bases line up with TRBD2. This CDR3 contains 15 residues. The V and J ends lost 6 bases and 2 bases, in that order; junction bases with no gene match: 6. The germline V gene encodes CDR1 MNHEY and CDR2 SMNVEV (reference sequence). This chain's CDR3 is CASSLVSGTYNEQFF. As DNA, the CDR3 is TGTGCCAGCAGCTTAGTTAGCGGGACCTACAATGAGCAGTTCTTC.

The V and J genes are TRBV5-1 and TRBJ1-1; D is unclear. The CDR3 runs 13 residues. Germline CDR1 SGHRS, CDR2 YFSETQ. V lost 4 bases and J 5 bases, leaving 12 bases between the germline ends. The CDR3 coding sequence is TGCGCCAGCAGCCTGATGGCCGGGACTGAAGCTTTCTTT. Its translation: CASSLMAGTEAFF. Variable domain in full (rest from reference TRBV5-1 and TRBJ1-1): KAGVTQTPRYLIKTRGQQVTLSCSPISGHRSVSWYQQTPGQGLQFLFEYFSETQRNKGNFPGRFSGRQFSNSRSEMNVSTLELGDSALYLCASSLMAGTEAFFGQGTRLTVV.

The chain combines TRBV19 with TRBJ2-6; TRBD2 might be the D (5 bases). CDR1 is LNHDA and CDR2 is SQIVND in the germline V gene (reference sequence). The CDR3 consists of 14 residues. V lost 7 bases to trimming and J lost 2 bases, with 9 bases between them. CDR3 region: CASNAGAGANVLTF. Written as DNA, the CDR3 is TGTGCCAGTAATGCCGGGGCTGGGGCCAACGTCCTGACTTTC.

The rearrangement links TRBV7-7 to TRBJ2-7; D is perhaps TRBD2 (6 bases). CDR3 length: 12 residues. CDR1 is SSHAT and CDR2 is FNYEAQ in the germline V gene (reference sequence). The DNA for the CDR3 is TGTGAACTGGCGGGGCACTCCTACGAGCAGTACTTC. It codes for CELAGHSYEQYF.

The chain is built from TRBV11-2 and TRBJ2-7; D is ambiguous. The V gene lost 4 bases and the J gene lost 3 bases, with 10 bases spanning the gap. From germline, CDR1 is SGHAT and CDR2 FQNNGV. The CDR3 has 13 amino acids. CDR3 nucleotides: TGTGCCAGCAGCTCATCGGTCGACTACGAGCAGTACTTC. It yields the protein CASSSSVDYEQYF. Supplemented by reference TRBV11-2 and TRBJ2-7, the full variable domain reads EAGVAQSPRYKIIEKRQSVAFWCNPISGHATLYWYQQILGQGPKLLIQFQNNGVVDDSQLPKDRFSAERLKGVDSTLKIQPAKLEDSAVYLCASSSSVDYEQYFGPGTRLTVT.

The rearrangement joins TRBV13 to TRBJ2-2; 8 nucleotides line up with TRBD1. V lost 5 bases to trimming and J lost 3 bases; unmatched junction nucleotides: 5. CDR3 length: 15 amino acids. The germline V gene has CDR1 PRHDT and CDR2 FYEKMQ (reference sequence). CDR3 nucleotides: TGTGCCAGCAGCACCCGGGACAGGCACACCGGGGAGCTGTTTTTT. Translation gives CASSTRDRHTGELFF.

V is TRBV6-1 and J is TRBJ1-1, with a weak D call TRBD1 (5 bases). CDR1 MNHNS and CDR2 SASEGT come from the germline V gene. The V and J ends lost 5 bases and 4 bases respectively, with 11 bases between them. The CDR3 is made up of 13 amino acids. The CDR3 coding sequence is TGTGCCAGCAGTTTCCAGGGACTCACTGAAGCTTTCTTT. It is translated as CASSFQGLTEAFF.

The rearrangement joins TRBV27 to TRBJ2-7; 9 nucleotides align to TRBD1. Germline trimming cut 5 bases from V and 4 bases from J; bases unmatched to any gene: 15. CDR1 MNHEY and CDR2 SMNVEV come from the germline V gene (reference sequence). CDR3 length: 17 residues. The CDR3, as DNA: TGTGCCAGCAGTCAGGTTGGGCCGGGACAGGGTTTTTACGAGCAGTACTTC. The encoded protein is CASSQVGPGQGFYEQYF.

The gene calls are TRBV5-1 and TRBJ2-7; 8 nucleotides line up with TRBD1. After removal of 4 bases from V and 4 bases from J, the junction contained 10 bases not matched to a gene. This CDR3 spans 15 amino acids. The germline V gene encodes CDR1 SGHRS and CDR2 YFSETQ. The CDR3 DNA is TGCGCCAGCAGCCCCTCTCAGGGGGCGGCGTACGAGCAGTACTTC. Protein: CASSPSQGAAYEQYF.

V and J are TRBV11-2 and TRBJ1-2, with TRBD1 identical over 12 bases. CDR3 length equals 16 residues. Germline CDR1 is SGHAT and CDR2 is FQNNGV. Trimming at V came to 1 base and at J to 7 bases, leaving 7 bases not matched to a gene. CDR3 amino acids: CASSLARKGQGAGYTF. The CDR3 DNA is TGTGCCAGCAGCTTAGCTCGGAAGGGACAGGGGGCTGGCTACACCTTC.

The V gene is TRBV5-8, the J gene TRBJ1-1, with TRBD1 matching 7 bases. Per germline, CDR1 SGHTS and CDR2 YDEGEE. The V gene end was trimmed by 0 bases and the J gene end by 8 bases; junction bases not matched to a gene: 16. The CDR3 totals 17 residues. CDR3 protein: CASSLGQLDRRLREAFF. The CDR3 nucleotides are TGTGCCAGCAGCTTGGGACAACTGGACAGGCGGTTGAGGGAAGCTTTCTTT.

The J gene is TRBJ1-5, the V gene TRBV2, with 7 bases that match TRBD1. CDR1 SNHLY and CDR2 FYNNEI come from the germline V gene. This CDR3 has 14 residues. The V and J ends lost 6 bases and 5 bases, in that order; junction bases with no gene match: 7. Here the CDR3 reads CASRLDREDQPQHF. CDR3 nucleotide sequence: TGTGCCAGCAGGTTAGACAGGGAAGATCAGCCCCAGCATTTT.